A few counts support the clone carrying this T cell receptor beta chain. This entry is derived from a study of T cell changes during pregnancy in multiple sclerosis. The table came from immunoSEQ multiplex PCR; TCRdb's copy has only in-frame clones and leaves some out. Seen here are about 38,000 clones, roughly 91% observed once, and the top ten hold approximately 6.1%. This CDR3 is 16 amino acids long. Per the germline V gene, CDR1 is MGHRA and CDR2 is YSYEKL. Trimming left V 4 bases short and J 5 bases short, with 18 bases between. The chain couples TRBV4-1 to TRBJ1-5, with D possibly matching TRBD1 (6 bases). The starting material was CD8+ T cells from peripheral blood mononuclear cells, obtained in the second trimester of pregnancy. The TCR originated in a female donor with multiple sclerosis, enrolled in a pregnancy study. CDR3 amino acids: CASSPKVTGWDQPQHF. The CDR3 nucleotides read TGCGCCAGCAGCCCGAAAGTGACAGGCTGGGATCAGCCCCAGCATTTT.